This entry is about one T cell receptor beta chain. This sample is drawn from a study of cytomegalovirus exposure and HLA in healthy donors. PCR used 60 Vbeta primers and 13 Jbeta primers. Profiling relied on immunoSEQ multiplex PCR, and the TCRdb table lists in-frame clones only, not all of them. The data hold fewer than 250,000 clones, with 70% to 80% observed a single time. CDR1 is SGHDT, CDR2 YYEEEE, per germline. V was pared by 4 bases and J by 5 bases, with 5 bases of the junction left unmatched. This CDR3 has 14 residues. This receptor was obtained from a woman between 45 and 65 years old in good health and CMV-seronegative. Material: PBMCs. The V call is TRBV5-6, the J call TRBJ2-5; 10 nucleotides match TRBD2. The CDR3 sequence: CASSPGTSVETQYF. In DNA form, the CDR3 reads TGTGCCAGCAGCCCTGGGACTAGCGTGGAGACCCAGTACTTC.